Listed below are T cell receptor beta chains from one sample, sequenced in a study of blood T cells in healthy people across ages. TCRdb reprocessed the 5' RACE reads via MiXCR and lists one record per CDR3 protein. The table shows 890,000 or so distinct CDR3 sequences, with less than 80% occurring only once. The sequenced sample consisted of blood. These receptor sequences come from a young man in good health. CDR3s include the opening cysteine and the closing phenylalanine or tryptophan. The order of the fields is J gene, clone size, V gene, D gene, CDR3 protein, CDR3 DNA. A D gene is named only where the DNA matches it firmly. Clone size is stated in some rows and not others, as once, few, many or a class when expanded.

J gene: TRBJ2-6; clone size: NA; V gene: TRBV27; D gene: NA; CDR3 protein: CASSPDPGAGANVLTF; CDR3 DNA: TGTGCCAGCAGCCCAGATCCAGGGGCTGGGGCCAACGTCCTGACTTTC
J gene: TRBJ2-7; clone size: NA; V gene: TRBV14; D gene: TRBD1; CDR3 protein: CASSQGNRGGYEQYF; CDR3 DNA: TGTGCCAGCAGCCAAGGGAACAGGGGCGGGTACGAGCAGTACTTC
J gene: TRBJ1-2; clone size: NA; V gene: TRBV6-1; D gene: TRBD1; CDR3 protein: CARGDSRTYGYTF; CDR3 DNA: TGTGCCAGGGGGGACAGCCGAACCTATGGCTACACCTTC
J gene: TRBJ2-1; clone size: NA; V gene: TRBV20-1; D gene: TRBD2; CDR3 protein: CSARDKLAVQFF; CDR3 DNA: TGCAGTGCTAGAGATAAACTAGCGGTGCAGTTCTTC
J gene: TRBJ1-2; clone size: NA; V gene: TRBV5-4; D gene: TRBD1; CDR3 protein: CASSLVGQEAGYTF; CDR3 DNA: TGTGCCAGCAGCTTGGTGGGACAGGAGGCCGGCTACACCTTC
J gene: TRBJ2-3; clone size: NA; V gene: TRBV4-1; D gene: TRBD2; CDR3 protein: CASSQEGSGGLTDTQYF; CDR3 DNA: TGTGCCAGCAGCCAAGAAGGTAGCGGGGGTCTCACGGATACGCAGTATTTT
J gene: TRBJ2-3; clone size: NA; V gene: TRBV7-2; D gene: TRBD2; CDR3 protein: CASSLQKVAGGGDTQYF; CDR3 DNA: TGTGCCAGCAGCCTCCAAAAGGTAGCGGGGGGCGGAGATACGCAGTATTTT
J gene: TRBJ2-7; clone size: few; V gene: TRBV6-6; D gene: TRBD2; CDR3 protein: CASRPLAGGYEQYF; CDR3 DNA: TGTGCCAGCAGGCCACTAGCGGGGGGGTACGAGCAGTACTTC
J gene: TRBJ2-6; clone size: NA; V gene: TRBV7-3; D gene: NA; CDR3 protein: CASSFSYSISGANVLTF; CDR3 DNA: TGTGCCAGCAGCTTTTCATACAGCATCTCTGGGGCCAACGTCCTGACTTTC
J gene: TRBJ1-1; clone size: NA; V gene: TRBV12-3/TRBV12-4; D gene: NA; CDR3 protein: CASSFPGYTEAFF; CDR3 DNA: TGTGCCAGCAGTTTCCCCGGGTACACTGAAGCTTTCTTT